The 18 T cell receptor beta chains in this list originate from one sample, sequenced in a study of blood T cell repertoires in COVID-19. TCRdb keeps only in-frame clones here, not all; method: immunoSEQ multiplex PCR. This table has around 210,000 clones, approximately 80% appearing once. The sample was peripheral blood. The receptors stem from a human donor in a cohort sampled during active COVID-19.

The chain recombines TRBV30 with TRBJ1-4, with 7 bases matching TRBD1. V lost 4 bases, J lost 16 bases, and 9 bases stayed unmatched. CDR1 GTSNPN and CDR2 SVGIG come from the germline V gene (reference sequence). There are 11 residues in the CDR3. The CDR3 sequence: CAWKFRDSWFF. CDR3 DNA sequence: TGTGCCTGGAAGTTCCGGGACAGCTGGTTTTTT.

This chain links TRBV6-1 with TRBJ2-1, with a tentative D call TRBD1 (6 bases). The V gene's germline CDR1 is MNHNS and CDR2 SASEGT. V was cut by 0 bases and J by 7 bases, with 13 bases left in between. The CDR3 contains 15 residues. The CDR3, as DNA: TGTGCCAGCAGTGAAGCGCCCCCAGGGGTTAATGAGCAGTTCTTC. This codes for CASSEAPPGVNEQFF.

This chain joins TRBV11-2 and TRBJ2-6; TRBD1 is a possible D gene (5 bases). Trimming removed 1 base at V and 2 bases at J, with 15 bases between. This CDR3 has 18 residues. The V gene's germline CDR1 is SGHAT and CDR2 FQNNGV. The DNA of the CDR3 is TGTGCCAGCAGCTTAGTCCCGGACATCAATACTGGGGCCAACGTCCTGACTTTC. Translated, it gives CASSLVPDINTGANVLTF.

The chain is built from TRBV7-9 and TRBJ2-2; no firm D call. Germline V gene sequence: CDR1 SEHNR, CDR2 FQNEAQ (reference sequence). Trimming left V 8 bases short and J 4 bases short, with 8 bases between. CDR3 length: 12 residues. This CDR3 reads CASQRVTGELFF. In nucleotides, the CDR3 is TGTGCCAGCCAACGGGTCACCGGGGAGCTGTTTTTT.

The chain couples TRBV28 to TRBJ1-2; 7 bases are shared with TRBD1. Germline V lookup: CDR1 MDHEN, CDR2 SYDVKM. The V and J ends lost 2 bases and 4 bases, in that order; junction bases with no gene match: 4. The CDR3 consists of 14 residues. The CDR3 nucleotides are TGTGCCAGCAGTTTACCCGGGACAGCCTATGGCTACACCTTC. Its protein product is CASSLPGTAYGYTF.

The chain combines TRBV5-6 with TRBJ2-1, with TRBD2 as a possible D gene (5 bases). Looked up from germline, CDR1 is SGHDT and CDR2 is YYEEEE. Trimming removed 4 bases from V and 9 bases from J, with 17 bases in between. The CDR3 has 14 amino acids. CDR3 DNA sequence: TGTGCCAGCAGCCTTGTTAGTAGTCGGGGTGAGCAGTTCTTC. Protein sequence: CASSLVSSRGEQFF. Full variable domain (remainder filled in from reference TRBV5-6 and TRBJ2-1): DAGVTQSPTHLIKTRGQQVTLRCSPKSGHDTVSWYQQALGQGPQFIFQYYEEEERQRGNFPDRFSGHQFPNYSSELNVNALLLGDSALYLCASSLVSSRGEQFFGPGTRLTVL.

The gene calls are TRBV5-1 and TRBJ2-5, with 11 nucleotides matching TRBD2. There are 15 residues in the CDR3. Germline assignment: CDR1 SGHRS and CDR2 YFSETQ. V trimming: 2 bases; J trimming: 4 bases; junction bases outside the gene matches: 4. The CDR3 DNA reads TGCGCCAGCAGCTTACTAGCGGGAGCGGGAGAGACCCAGTACTTC. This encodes CASSLLAGAGETQYF.

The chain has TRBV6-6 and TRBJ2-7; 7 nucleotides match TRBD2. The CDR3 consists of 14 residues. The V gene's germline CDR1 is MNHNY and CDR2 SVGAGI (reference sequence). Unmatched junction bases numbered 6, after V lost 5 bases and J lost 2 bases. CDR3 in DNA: TGTGCCAGCAGTCTCGGCGGGGGAACCTACGAGCAGTACTTC. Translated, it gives CASSLGGGTYEQYF.

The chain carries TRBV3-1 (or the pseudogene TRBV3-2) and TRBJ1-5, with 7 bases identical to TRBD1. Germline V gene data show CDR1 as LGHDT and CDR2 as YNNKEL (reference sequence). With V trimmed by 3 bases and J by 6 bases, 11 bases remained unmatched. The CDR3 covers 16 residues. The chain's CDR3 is CASSQGGQPGRQPQHF. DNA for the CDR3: TGTGCCAGCAGCCAGGGGGGACAGCCAGGGCGTCAGCCCCAGCATTTT.

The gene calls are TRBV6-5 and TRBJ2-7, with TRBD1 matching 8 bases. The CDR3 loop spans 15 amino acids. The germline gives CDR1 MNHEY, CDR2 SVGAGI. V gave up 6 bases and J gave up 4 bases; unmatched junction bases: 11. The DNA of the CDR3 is TGTGCCAGCAGGGTAGGACAGGGCTCGGTGTACGAGCAGTACTTC. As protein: CASRVGQGSVYEQYF.

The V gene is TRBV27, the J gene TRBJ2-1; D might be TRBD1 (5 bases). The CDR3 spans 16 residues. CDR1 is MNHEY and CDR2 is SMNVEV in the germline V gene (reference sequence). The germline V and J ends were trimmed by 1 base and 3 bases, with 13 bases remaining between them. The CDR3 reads CASSLYVGLSYNEQFF. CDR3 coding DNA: TGTGCCAGCAGTTTATACGTGGGGCTGAGCTACAATGAGCAGTTCTTC.

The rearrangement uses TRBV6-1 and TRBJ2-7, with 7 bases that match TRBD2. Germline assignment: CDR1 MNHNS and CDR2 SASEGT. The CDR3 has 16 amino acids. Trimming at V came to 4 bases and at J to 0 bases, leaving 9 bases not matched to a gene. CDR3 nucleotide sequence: TGTGCCAGCAGTGCCATGTGGCGGGAGTTCTCCTACGAGCAGTACTTC. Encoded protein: CASSAMWREFSYEQYF.

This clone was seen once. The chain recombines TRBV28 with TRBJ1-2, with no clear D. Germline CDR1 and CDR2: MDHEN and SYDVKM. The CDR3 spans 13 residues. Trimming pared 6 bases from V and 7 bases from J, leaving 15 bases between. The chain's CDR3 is CASSRQEVLGYTF. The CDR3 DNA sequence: TGTGCCAGCAGCCGCCAGGAGGTTCTTGGCTACACCTTC.

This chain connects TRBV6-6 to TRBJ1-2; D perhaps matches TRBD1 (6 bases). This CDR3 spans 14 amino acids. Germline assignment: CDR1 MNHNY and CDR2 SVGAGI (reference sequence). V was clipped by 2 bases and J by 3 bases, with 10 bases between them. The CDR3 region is CASSYVTGDYGYTF. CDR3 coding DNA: TGTGCCAGCAGTTACGTGACAGGAGACTATGGCTACACCTTC.

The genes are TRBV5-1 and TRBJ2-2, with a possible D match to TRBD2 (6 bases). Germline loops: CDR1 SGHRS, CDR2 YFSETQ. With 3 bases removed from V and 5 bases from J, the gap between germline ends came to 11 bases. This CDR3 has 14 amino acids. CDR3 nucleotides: TGCGCCAGCAGCTGGGGGACTTCGACCGGGGAGCTGTTTTTT. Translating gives CASSWGTSTGELFF. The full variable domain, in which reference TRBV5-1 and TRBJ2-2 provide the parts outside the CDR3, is KAGVTQTPRYLIKTRGQQVTLSCSPISGHRSVSWYQQTPGQGLQFLFEYFSETQRNKGNFPGRFSGRQFSNSRSEMNVSTLELGDSALYLCASSWGTSTGELFFGEGSRLTVL.

The CDR3 nucleotides read TGTGCCAGCAGTTTCCCTAGAGTAAAGAGCGAGCAGTACTTC. Amino acids: CASSFPRVKSEQYF. The chain couples TRBV28 to TRBJ2-7; D unclear. Trimming pared 3 bases from V and 6 bases from J, leaving 15 bases between. CDR1 is MDHEN and CDR2 is SYDVKM in the germline V gene. This CDR3 is built from 14 residues.

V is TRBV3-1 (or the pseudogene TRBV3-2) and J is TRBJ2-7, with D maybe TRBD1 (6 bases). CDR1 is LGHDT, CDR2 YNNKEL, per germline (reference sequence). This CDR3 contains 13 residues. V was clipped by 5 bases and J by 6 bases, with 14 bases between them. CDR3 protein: CASSWDTFSEQYF. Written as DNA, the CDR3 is TGTGCCAGCAGCTGGGACACGTTCTCCGAGCAGTACTTC.

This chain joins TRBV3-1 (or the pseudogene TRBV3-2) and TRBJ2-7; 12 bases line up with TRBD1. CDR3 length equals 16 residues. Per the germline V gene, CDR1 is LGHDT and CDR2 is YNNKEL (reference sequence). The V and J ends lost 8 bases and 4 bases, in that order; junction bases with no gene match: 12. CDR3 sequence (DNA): TGTGCCAGCGAAAATTCCGGGACAGGGGGCTCGTACGAGCAGTACTTC. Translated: CASENSGTGGSYEQYF.